The table lists the clone carrying this TCR beta chain with many counts. Criteria for exclusion of patients were uncontrolled infection, other autoimmune disease, pregnancy or lactation. PBMCs were sourced from less than 13 ml fresh peripheral blood. The data stem from a study of T cells in Graves' hyperthyroidism and ophthalmopathy. RNA transcripts gave rise to amplified TCR beta CDR3 regions. RT-PCR in the first round (using the HTBI primer set) targeted the TCR CDR3. MiXCR, run by TCRdb on the multiplex PCR reads, gives a single entry per CDR3 protein. The sample comprises around 520,000 distinct CDR3 sequences, approximately 15% of which are singletons, and around a sixth rests with the top ten. V was clipped by 5 bases and J by 4 bases, with 14 bases between them. This CDR3 is 14 amino acids long. Germline V gene lookup returns CDR1 MNHNS and CDR2 SASEGT.

This sequence joins TRBV6-1 and TRBJ2-5, with D perhaps TRBD1 or TRBD2 (5 bases each). The receptor comes from a woman between 18 and 29 years old with Graves' hyperthyroidism. Sequencing was carried out using blood. In nucleotides, the CDR3 is TGTGCCAGCAGTTACGTGGCAGGGAGAGAGACCCAGTACTTC. This encodes CASSYVAGRETQYF.